This TCR beta chain stems from a study of blood T cells in healthy people across ages. Primers used in a second PCR of roughly 7 to 11 cycles were a sample-barcoded 5' primer and a J-beta primer mix. A template-switch adaptor containing 12 random nucleotides labeled each cDNA molecule. TCRdb reprocessed the 5' RACE reads via MiXCR and lists one record per CDR3 protein. Here the sample spans about 1,000,000 distinct CDR3 sequences, 45% being singletons. Overall study findings and caveats: In long-lived donors, naive CD4+ cell counts and diversity exceeded those of aged donors. In older individuals, TCR beta diversity per million T cells was lower, falling roughly linearly with age. Strong correlation was found linking TCR beta diversity to naive T cell percentage.

Points on this clonotype: Antigen: not known.

CDR1 is MGHRA and CDR2 is YSYEKL in the germline V gene. V trimming: 1 base; J trimming: 5 bases; junction bases outside the gene matches: 8. This CDR3 region has 15 residues. This clonotype originated in a woman in her sixties or seventies in good health. The J gene is TRBJ2-7, the V gene TRBV4-1; 7 bases match TRBD2. The sample consisted of blood. Here the CDR3 reads CASSQVGLGRDEQYF. Here the CDR3 DNA reads TGCGCCAGCAGCCAAGTCGGGTTAGGGAGGGACGAGCAGTACTTC.